One sample yielded the 17 T cell receptor beta chains listed below, sequenced in a study of identical twins. TCRdb itself ran the 5' RACE reads through MiXCR, one entry per CDR3 protein. The data show 500,000 to 650,000 distinct CDR3 sequences, with just over 7% seen just once and 1.6% held by the top ten. This sample was shared with a second study, whose subject was yellow fever vaccine responses in identical twins.

Sequenced input: PBMCs. These receptors were taken from a woman between 18 and 29 years old in good health.

This clonotype has at least ten counts. As DNA, the CDR3 is TGTGCCATCAGTGAGTTGGGAGGCCGGGGGCAGCCCCAGCATTTT. Protein sequence: CAISELGGRGQPQHF. The genes are TRBV10-3 and TRBJ1-5; TRBD1 might be the D (5 bases). Germline-derived CDR1 and CDR2 are ENHRY and SYGVKD. Between the trimmed V and J ends, which lost 1 base and 7 bases, there was a span of 14 bases. The CDR3 runs 15 residues.

This clonotype was counted only a few times. This chain links TRBV12-3 or TRBV12-4 with TRBJ1-1, with D maybe TRBD1 (6 bases). The CDR3 contains 12 residues. Trimming left V 7 bases short and J 4 bases short, with 10 bases between. CDR3 amino acids: CASTEGGTEAFF. Written as DNA, the CDR3 is TGTGCCAGCACCGAAGGGGGCACTGAAGCTTTCTTT.

This clonotype turned up a few times. The chain joins TRBV24-1 to TRBJ2-1; TRBD1 might be the D (6 bases). The germline V and J ends were trimmed by 7 bases and 8 bases, with 14 bases remaining between them. Germline V gene data show CDR1 as KGHDR and CDR2 as SFDVKD. The CDR3 spans 13 residues. The CDR3 reads CATSRTGLDEQFF. Written as DNA, the CDR3 is TGTGCCACCAGCAGAACAGGGTTGGATGAGCAGTTCTTC.

This clonotype has at least ten counts. The chain has TRBV5-1 and TRBJ2-3; 9 nucleotides agree with TRBD1. The V gene end was trimmed by 2 bases and the J gene end by 0 bases; junction bases not matched to a gene: 19. Germline CDR1 and CDR2: SGHRS and YFSETQ. The CDR3 covers 21 residues. CDR3 residues: CASSFLPPHRGLRKSTDTQYF. The CDR3, as DNA: TGCGCCAGCAGCTTCCTACCCCCACACAGGGGGCTAAGGAAAAGCACAGATACGCAGTATTTT.

The table lists this clonotype with a few counts. The genes are TRBV20-1 and TRBJ1-5, with 8 bases that match TRBD1. Losses at the gene ends were 5 bases for V and 6 bases for J; bases not matched to a gene: 6. Germline V CDR1 and CDR2: DFQATT, SNEGSKA (reference sequence). The CDR3 consists of 13 residues. Here the CDR3 reads CSALTGEGQPQHF. In DNA, the CDR3 is TGCAGTGCTCTGACAGGGGAAGGTCAGCCCCAGCATTTT.

This clonotype was detected only a few times. The rearrangement uses TRBV6-5 and TRBJ2-1, with TRBD2 matching over 7 bases. J lost 4 bases, V lost 2 bases, and 8 bases had no gene match. Germline values: CDR1 MNHEY, CDR2 SVGAGI. The CDR3 loop spans 16 amino acids. In DNA, the CDR3 is TGTGCCAGCAGTTACAGGGCTAGCGGAAAATACAATGAGCAGTTCTTC. This encodes CASSYRASGKYNEQFF.

This clonotype has only a few counts. The V gene is TRBV5-4, the J gene TRBJ2-4, with a tentative D call TRBD1 (7 bases). The V gene lost 0 bases and the J gene lost 0 bases, with 31 bases spanning the gap. Germline CDR1 is SGHNT and CDR2 is YYREEE (reference sequence). The CDR3 loop spans 23 amino acids. Here the CDR3 reads CASSLEPFEEGARRDLAKNIQYF. The CDR3 bases are TGTGCCAGCAGCTTGGAGCCGTTTGAGGAGGGGGCGAGACGGGACTTAGCCAAAAACATTCAGTACTTC.

This rearrangement joins TRBV5-1 to TRBJ2-7, with D possibly being TRBD1 or TRBD2 (5 bases each). CDR1 and CDR2 from the germline V gene are SGHRS and YFSETQ. Trimming shortened V by 4 bases and J by 1 base, and 12 bases separated the two germline ends. The CDR3 covers 14 residues. The chain's CDR3 is CASSDRDGSYEQYF. CDR3 in DNA: TGCGCCAGCAGCGACCGGGACGGTTCCTACGAGCAGTACTTC.

The chain links TRBV5-5 to TRBJ2-1; D uncertain. This CDR3 has 17 residues. Trimming cost V 7 bases and J 0 bases, with 20 bases left between them. Germline V CDR1 and CDR2: SGHKS, YYEKEE (reference sequence). As DNA, the CDR3 is TGTGCCAGCCGTGCCCCCGTGGAAACCCCCTCCTACAATGAGCAGTTCTTC. Encoded protein: CASRAPVETPSYNEQFF.

Turning to this clonotype: A much larger clone lies a single base off, so this may be a read error. The chain is built from TRBV5-1 and TRBJ2-3, with 8 nucleotides matching TRBD1. The CDR3 length is 15 residues. CDR1 is SGHRS, CDR2 YFSETQ, per germline. DNA of the CDR3: TGCGCCAGCAGCTTGTCGGGACAGGTGCCGAATACGCAGTGTTTT. Its protein is CASSLSGQVPNTQCF.

The chain recombines TRBV4-1 with TRBJ2-6; D is perhaps TRBD1 or TRBD2 (5 bases each). Per the germline V gene, CDR1 is MGHRA and CDR2 is YSYEKL. The CDR3 is made up of 17 amino acids. The V end was cut by 1 base, the J end by 2 bases, with 12 bases between. The CDR3 reads CASSQVEGRAGANVLTF. In nucleotides, the CDR3 is TGCGCCAGCAGCCAAGTAGAGGGGCGAGCTGGGGCCAACGTCCTGACTTTC.

This clonotype was detected many times. This chain joins TRBV7-8 and TRBJ2-2; unclear D gene. The V and J ends lost 1 base and 1 base respectively, with 10 bases between them. Germline CDR1 is SGHVS and CDR2 is FQNEAQ. The CDR3 is made up of 16 amino acids. The CDR3 here is CASSLVILMNTGELFF. Here the CDR3 DNA reads TGTGCCAGCAGCTTAGTAATACTGATGAACACCGGGGAGCTGTTTTTT.

This clonotype was recorded many times. The gene calls are TRBV12-3 or TRBV12-4 and TRBJ2-5, with TRBD2 as a possible D gene (6 bases). V gave up 7 bases and J gave up 4 bases, with 10 bases separating them. CDR3 length equals 12 residues. DNA of the CDR3: TGTGCCAGCACGAGGGAGGCAGAGACCCAGTACTTC. Protein: CASTREAETQYF.

This clonotype has ten or more counts. The CDR3 loop is CASRGQGMGNQPQHF. The CDR3 nucleotides are TGTGCCAGCAGGGGACAGGGAATGGGCAATCAGCCCCAGCATTTT. The V gene is TRBV12-3 or TRBV12-4, the J gene TRBJ1-5; 9 nucleotides match TRBD1. J was trimmed by 2 bases and V by 6 bases; bases with no gene match: 5. The CDR3 has 15 residues.

This clonotype was seen repeatedly, ten times or more. The V call is TRBV7-6, the J call TRBJ1-6; D is undetermined. Trimming pared 3 bases from V and 7 bases from J, leaving 10 bases between. Germline assignment: CDR1 SGHVS and CDR2 FNYEAQ. The CDR3 is 14 amino acids. The CDR3 protein is CASSLTLGNSPLHF. CDR3 nucleotides: TGTGCCAGCAGCTTGACCTTAGGGAATTCACCCCTCCACTTT.

This clonotype was recorded at least ten times. The V gene is TRBV10-3, the J gene TRBJ2-5, with D perhaps given as TRBD1 or TRBD2 (5 bases each). Looked up from germline, CDR1 is ENHRY and CDR2 is SYGVKD. This CDR3 is built from 13 residues. Trimming took 4 bases from V and 2 from J, leaving 8 bases between them. The CDR3 DNA reads TGTGCCATCAGTGCCTGGGGGCAAGAGACCCAGTACTTC. Protein sequence: CAISAWGQETQYF.

This clonotype was detected many times. The chain employs TRBV12-3 or TRBV12-4 and TRBJ2-2, with 7 bases that match TRBD2. V dropped 8 bases and J dropped 0; count of bases not matched to a gene: 9. CDR3 length: 16 amino acids. The CDR3 spells CASRVLAAANTGELFF. DNA of the CDR3: TGTGCCAGCCGGGTGCTAGCGGCCGCGAACACCGGGGAGCTGTTTTTT.